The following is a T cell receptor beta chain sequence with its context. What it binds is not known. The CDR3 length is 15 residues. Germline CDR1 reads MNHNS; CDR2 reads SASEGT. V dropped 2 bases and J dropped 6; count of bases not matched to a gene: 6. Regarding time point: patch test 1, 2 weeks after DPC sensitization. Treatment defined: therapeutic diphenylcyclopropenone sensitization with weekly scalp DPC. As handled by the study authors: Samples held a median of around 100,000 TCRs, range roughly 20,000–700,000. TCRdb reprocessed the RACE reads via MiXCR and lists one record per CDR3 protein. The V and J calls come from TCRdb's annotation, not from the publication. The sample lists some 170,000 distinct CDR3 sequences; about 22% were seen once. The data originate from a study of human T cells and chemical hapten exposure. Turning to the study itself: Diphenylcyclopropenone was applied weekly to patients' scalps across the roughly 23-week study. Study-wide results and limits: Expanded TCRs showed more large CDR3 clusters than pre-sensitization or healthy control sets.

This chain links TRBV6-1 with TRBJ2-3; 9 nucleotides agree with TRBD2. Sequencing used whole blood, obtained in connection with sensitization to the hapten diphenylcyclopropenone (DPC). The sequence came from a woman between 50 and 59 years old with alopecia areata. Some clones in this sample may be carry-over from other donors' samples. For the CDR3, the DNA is TGTGCCAGCAGTGAAATTGGCAGCGGGGGGGATACGCAGTATTTT. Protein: CASSEIGSGGDTQYF.